These T cell receptor beta chains were read from a single sample in a study of blood T cells in healthy people across ages. TCRdb re-called the 5' RACE reads with MiXCR, one entry per CDR3 protein. The data contain approximately 900,000 distinct CDR3 sequences, around 46% of them singletons. Specimen: blood. The receptors were gathered from a man younger than 45 in good health. The CDR3 runs from the conserved cysteine through the conserved F or W. Each record gives: J gene, V gene, D gene, clone size, CDR3 protein, CDR3 DNA. A D gene is named only where the DNA matches it firmly. A clone size is listed for some rows: how often the clone was seen (once, few, many), or a class if it is expanded.

J gene: TRBJ1-2
V gene: TRBV7-9
D gene: .
clone size: few
CDR3 protein: CASSVDPGTGGYTF
CDR3 DNA: TGTGCCAGCAGCGTAGACCCAGGCACTGGGGGCTACACCTTC

J gene: TRBJ2-1
V gene: TRBV12-5
D gene: .
clone size: .
CDR3 protein: CASGARTGPYEQFF
CDR3 DNA: TGTGCTAGTGGTGCCAGGACGGGTCCCTATGAGCAGTTCTTC

J gene: TRBJ1-1
V gene: TRBV28
D gene: .
clone size: .
CDR3 protein: CASIRFPTEAFF
CDR3 DNA: TGTGCCAGCATAAGATTCCCTACTGAAGCTTTCTTT

J gene: TRBJ2-1
V gene: TRBV20-1
D gene: TRBD2
clone size: .
CDR3 protein: CSARGGGGARDNEQFF
CDR3 DNA: TGCAGTGCTAGGGGCGGGGGGGGCGCCCGGGACAATGAGCAGTTCTTC

J gene: TRBJ2-5
V gene: TRBV12-3/TRBV12-4
D gene: .
clone size: few
CDR3 protein: CASTTRGTQYF
CDR3 DNA: TGTGCCAGCACCACACGAGGGACCCAGTACTTC

J gene: TRBJ2-7
V gene: TRBV30
D gene: TRBD1
clone size: .
CDR3 protein: CAWTGTERPDEQYF
CDR3 DNA: TGTGCCTGGACCGGGACAGAGCGACCCGACGAGCAGTACTTC

J gene: TRBJ2-3
V gene: TRBV20-1
D gene: TRBD1
clone size: many
CDR3 protein: CSARGDRATDTQYF
CDR3 DNA: TGCAGTGCTAGAGGGGACAGGGCCACAGATACGCAGTATTTT

J gene: TRBJ2-3
V gene: TRBV4-2
D gene: TRBD2
clone size: .
CDR3 protein: CASSRGTSGGQGTDTQYF
CDR3 DNA: TGTGCCAGCAGCCGGGGGACTAGCGGGGGGCAAGGCACAGATACGCAGTATTTT

J gene: TRBJ1-2
V gene: TRBV9
D gene: .
clone size: .
CDR3 protein: CASSGQVPNYGYTF
CDR3 DNA: TGTGCCAGCAGCGGACAGGTTCCTAACTATGGCTACACCTTC

J gene: TRBJ1-1
V gene: TRBV6-6
D gene: .
clone size: .
CDR3 protein: CASSNTENTEAFF
CDR3 DNA: TGTGCCAGCAGTAACACAGAGAACACTGAAGCTTTCTTT

J gene: TRBJ2-7
V gene: TRBV2
D gene: TRBD1
clone size: .
CDR3 protein: CASSDPGQGSTRTYEQYF
CDR3 DNA: TGTGCCAGCAGTGACCCGGGACAGGGGTCAACCAGAACCTACGAGCAGTACTTC

J gene: TRBJ2-3
V gene: TRBV4-2
D gene: TRBD2
clone size: .
CDR3 protein: CASSWGSGGASDTQYF
CDR3 DNA: TGTGCCAGCAGCTGGGGTAGCGGGGGGGCCTCAGATACGCAGTATTTT

J gene: TRBJ1-2
V gene: TRBV15
D gene: .
clone size: few
CDR3 protein: CATSSSGLGGYTF
CDR3 DNA: TGTGCCACCAGCAGTTCGGGGCTGGGTGGCTACACCTTC

J gene: TRBJ2-5
V gene: TRBV7-6
D gene: .
clone size: few
CDR3 protein: CASSPGSGVGETQYF
CDR3 DNA: TGTGCCAGCAGCCCCGGGTCCGGGGTGGGGGAGACCCAGTACTTC

J gene: TRBJ2-7
V gene: TRBV29-1
D gene: .
clone size: .
CDR3 protein: CSVGAGSPYEQYF
CDR3 DNA: TGCAGCGTTGGTGCAGGATCACCTTACGAGCAGTACTTC

J gene: TRBJ2-1
V gene: TRBV18
D gene: .
clone size: many
CDR3 protein: CASSPVRQGHHNEQFF
CDR3 DNA: TGTGCCAGCTCACCGGTCCGGCAGGGGCATCACAATGAGCAGTTCTTC

J gene: TRBJ2-5
V gene: TRBV12-3/TRBV12-4
D gene: .
clone size: .
CDR3 protein: CASSDQVWGTQYF
CDR3 DNA: TGTGCCAGCAGTGATCAGGTTTGGGGGACCCAGTACTTC

J gene: TRBJ1-2
V gene: TRBV7-3
D gene: .
clone size: .
CDR3 protein: CASRKDGHQVYGYTF
CDR3 DNA: TGTGCCAGCAGGAAAGATGGACACCAGGTCTATGGCTACACCTTC

J gene: TRBJ2-7
V gene: TRBV11-3
D gene: .
clone size: .
CDR3 protein: CASSPMGRYSYEQYF
CDR3 DNA: TGTGCCAGCAGCCCTATGGGACGGTATTCCTACGAGCAGTACTTC

J gene: TRBJ2-6
V gene: TRBV5-1
D gene: TRBD1
clone size: .
CDR3 protein: CASSSGQPSSGANVLTF
CDR3 DNA: TGCGCCAGCAGCTCGGGACAGCCTAGCTCTGGGGCCAACGTCCTGACTTTC

J gene: TRBJ1-4
V gene: TRBV11-3
D gene: .
clone size: few
CDR3 protein: CASSGEGREKLFF
CDR3 DNA: TGTGCCAGCAGCGGAGAGGGGAGGGAAAAACTGTTTTTT

J gene: TRBJ1-5
V gene: TRBV6-2/TRBV6-3
D gene: .
clone size: few
CDR3 protein: CASSSSGQYSNQPQHF
CDR3 DNA: .

J gene: TRBJ2-7
V gene: TRBV29-1
D gene: TRBD1
clone size: few
CDR3 protein: CSGSDRVYEQYF
CDR3 DNA: TGCAGCGGATCGGACAGGGTATACGAGCAGTACTTC

J gene: TRBJ1-5
V gene: TRBV21-1
D gene: .
clone size: .
CDR3 protein: CASSRLVRKGNQPQHF
CDR3 DNA: TGTGCCAGCAGCAGATTGGTTAGAAAGGGCAATCAGCCCCAGCATTTT

J gene: TRBJ2-1
V gene: TRBV6-4
D gene: .
clone size: few
CDR3 protein: CASSDEGGEGNEQFF
CDR3 DNA: TGTGCCAGCAGTGACGAGGGAGGTGAGGGGAATGAGCAGTTCTTC

J gene: TRBJ1-1
V gene: TRBV7-7
D gene: .
clone size: .
CDR3 protein: CASSSSSRDRPKNTEAFF
CDR3 DNA: TGTGCTAGCAGCTCTAGTTCCAGGGATCGGCCAAAGAACACTGAAGCTTTCTTT

J gene: TRBJ1-2
V gene: TRBV6-1
D gene: .
clone size: .
CDR3 protein: CASSEGPGSNYGYTF
CDR3 DNA: TGTGCCAGCAGTGAAGGTCCGGGCTCTAACTATGGCTACACCTTC

J gene: TRBJ1-2
V gene: TRBV20-1
D gene: .
clone size: few
CDR3 protein: CSAQLGGSYGYTF
CDR3 DNA: TGCAGTGCCCAGCTCGGCGGGAGCTATGGCTACACCTTC

J gene: TRBJ2-7
V gene: TRBV20-1
D gene: .
clone size: few
CDR3 protein: CSATRSTSYEQYF
CDR3 DNA: TGCAGTGCGACCCGTTCTACCTCCTACGAGCAGTACTTC

J gene: TRBJ2-2
V gene: TRBV27
D gene: TRBD1
clone size: once
CDR3 protein: CASSLFGTGTGELFF
CDR3 DNA: TGTGCCAGCAGTTTATTTGGGACAGGAACCGGGGAGCTGTTTTTT

J gene: TRBJ1-2
V gene: TRBV20-1
D gene: .
clone size: .
CDR3 protein: CRPTSAGEGYTF
CDR3 DNA: TGCAGGCCTACCTCCGCCGGGGAGGGCTACACCTTC

J gene: TRBJ2-1
V gene: TRBV20-1
D gene: .
clone size: .
CDR3 protein: CSARDRVGPSSYNEQFF
CDR3 DNA: TGCAGTGCTAGAGATCGGGTAGGGCCCAGCTCCTACAATGAGCAGTTCTTC

J gene: TRBJ2-2
V gene: TRBV7-9
D gene: .
clone size: .
CDR3 protein: CASSPTVGTGELFF
CDR3 DNA: TGTGCCAGCAGCCCTACCGTGGGCACCGGGGAGCTGTTTTTT

J gene: TRBJ2-7
V gene: TRBV7-2
D gene: TRBD2
clone size: .
CDR3 protein: CASSFQREAHYEQYF
CDR3 DNA: TGTGCCAGCAGCTTTCAGCGGGAGGCCCACTACGAGCAGTACTTC

J gene: TRBJ1-2
V gene: TRBV5-1
D gene: .
clone size: few
CDR3 protein: CASSLAWGRYAGYTF
CDR3 DNA: TGCGCCAGCAGCTTGGCCTGGGGCAGGTATGCTGGCTACACCTTC

J gene: TRBJ1-6
V gene: TRBV28
D gene: .
clone size: .
CDR3 protein: CASSPLGGYGAPHF
CDR3 DNA: TGTGCCAGCAGTCCCCTAGGCGGGTACGGAGCCCCCCACTTT

J gene: TRBJ2-7
V gene: TRBV12-3/TRBV12-4
D gene: .
clone size: .
CDR3 protein: CASSFRGSYREQYF
CDR3 DNA: TGTGCCAGCAGTTTTAGGGGCTCTTATAGGGAGCAGTACTTC

J gene: TRBJ2-3
V gene: TRBV6-6
D gene: .
clone size: .
CDR3 protein: CASSSRQVHTDTQYF
CDR3 DNA: TGTGCCAGCAGTTCCCGACAGGTTCACACAGATACGCAGTATTTT

J gene: TRBJ1-4
V gene: TRBV5-1
D gene: .
clone size: .
CDR3 protein: CASKDSLTTNEKLFF
CDR3 DNA: TGCGCCAGTAAGGACAGCTTAACAACTAATGAAAAACTGTTTTTT

J gene: TRBJ2-7
V gene: TRBV20-1
D gene: TRBD2
clone size: many
CDR3 protein: CSAWFSGGGEQYF
CDR3 DNA: TGCAGTGCATGGTTTAGCGGGGGCGGGGAGCAGTACTTC

J gene: TRBJ2-5
V gene: TRBV27
D gene: TRBD2
clone size: once
CDR3 protein: CTSLPASGGIQETQYF
CDR3 DNA: TGTACCAGCTTGCCGGCTAGCGGGGGGATCCAAGAGACCCAGTACTTC

J gene: TRBJ2-1
V gene: TRBV10-3
D gene: TRBD2
clone size: few
CDR3 protein: CAISVSGGAGDNEQFF
CDR3 DNA: TGTGCCATCAGCGTTAGCGGGGGGGCCGGCGACAATGAGCAGTTCTTC

J gene: TRBJ2-3
V gene: TRBV29-1
D gene: TRBD1
clone size: few
CDR3 protein: CSVGVTGEDTDTQYF
CDR3 DNA: TGCAGCGTTGGGGTGACAGGGGAAGACACAGATACGCAGTATTTT

J gene: TRBJ2-3
V gene: TRBV2
D gene: .
clone size: many
CDR3 protein: CASSETPGPASTDTQYF
CDR3 DNA: TGTGCCAGCAGCGAAACCCCTGGGCCGGCCAGCACAGATACGCAGTATTTT

J gene: TRBJ1-4
V gene: TRBV28
D gene: TRBD1
clone size: few
CDR3 protein: CASSSGGQGNEKLFF
CDR3 DNA: TGTGCCAGCAGTTCCGGGGGACAGGGAAATGAAAAACTGTTTTTT